The 24 T cell receptor beta chains presented below share a single source sample, sequenced in a study of blood T cell repertoires in COVID-19. Using immunoSEQ multiplex PCR, the repertoire was profiled, and TCRdb retains in-frame clones only, with some absent. Here the sample spans roughly 220,000 clones, more than 75% being singletons. Sequenced material: peripheral blood. These receptors all stem from a man in his fifties or sixties who had recovered from COVID-19.

J is TRBJ2-5 and V is TRBV28, with D unresolved. In germline, CDR1 is MDHEN, CDR2 SYDVKM. V was trimmed by 6 bases and J by 1 base, leaving 18 bases between them. The length of the CDR3 is 16 residues. The CDR3 loop reads CASRPSTAWPQETQYF. CDR3 coding DNA: TGTGCCAGCAGACCCTCCACCGCCTGGCCCCAAGAGACCCAGTACTTC.

Only a few counts were recorded for this clone. Other DNA sequences from this sample encode an identical CDR3 as well. The chain has TRBV5-1 and TRBJ2-7; no clear D gene. The ends were cut back, 0 bases at V and 5 bases at J, with 3 bases in the middle. CDR1 is SGHRS and CDR2 is YFSETQ in the germline V gene. CDR3 size: 11 residues. The CDR3: CASSLVDEQYF. CDR3 in DNA: TGCGCCAGCAGCTTGGTAGACGAGCAGTACTTC.

The chain is built from TRBV5-4 and TRBJ1-1; 10 bases are a match to TRBD1. CDR3 size: 14 residues. CDR1 and CDR2 (germline): SGHNT, YYREEE (reference sequence). After removal of 4 bases from V and 6 bases from J, the junction contained 6 bases not matched to a gene. The CDR3: CASSPGQGLSEAFF. DNA of the CDR3: TGTGCCAGCAGCCCGGGACAGGGGTTATCTGAAGCTTTCTTT.

This clone was found a few times. The rearrangement joins TRBV27 to TRBJ2-1; D is unresolved. The V gene's germline CDR1 is MNHEY and CDR2 SMNVEV (reference sequence). The CDR3 length is 11 residues. V shed 8 bases and J shed 4 bases, with 6 bases lying between them. CDR3 region: CASAIYNEQFF. In nucleotides, the CDR3 is TGTGCCAGCGCTATTTACAATGAGCAGTTCTTC.

This clone has a single count. The chain employs TRBV30 and TRBJ2-3, with D possibly matching TRBD1 (6 bases). Trimming removed 2 bases from V and 2 bases from J, with 11 bases in between. The CDR3 is 14 residues long. Germline V gene data show CDR1 as GTSNPN and CDR2 as SVGIG (reference sequence). CDR3 in DNA: TGTGCCTGGAGTTGGGCAGGGGCCACAGATACGCAGTATTTT. Its protein product is CAWSWAGATDTQYF.

Regarding this clone: The germline gene is not matched at one end of the junction; a read error may be the cause. The V gene is TRBV29-1, the J gene TRBJ2-3; 14 nucleotides agree with TRBD2. Germline CDR1 reads SQVTM; CDR2 reads ANQGSEA. This CDR3 has 16 amino acids. Here the CDR3 DNA reads TGCAGCGTAGAAGGACTAGCGGGAGGACTCTCAGATACGCAGTATTTT. Translating gives CSVEGLAGGLSDTQYF.

This clone came up once. V usage is TRBV13 and J usage is TRBJ2-7; the D gene is possibly TRBD2 (6 bases). CDR3 length: 14 residues. Per the germline V gene, CDR1 is PRHDT and CDR2 is FYEKMQ (reference sequence). V shed 4 bases and J shed 0 bases, with 10 bases lying between them. The CDR3 nucleotides are TGTGCCAGCAGCTCGGGACTGCTCTCCTACGAGCAGTACTTC. It yields the protein CASSSGLLSYEQYF. Variable domain in full (rest from reference TRBV13 and TRBJ2-7): AAGVIQSPRHLIKEKRETATLKCYPIPRHDTVYWYQQGPGQDPQFLISFYEKMQSDKGSIPDRFSAQQFSDYHSELNMSSLELGDSALYFCASSSGLLSYEQYFGPGTRLTVT.

V is TRBV6-6 and J is TRBJ2-7; 9 nucleotides align to TRBD1. Germline V gene data show CDR1 as MNHNY and CDR2 as SVGAGI (reference sequence). The CDR3 spans 14 residues. J lost 6 bases, V lost 2 bases, and 5 bases had no gene match. CDR3 amino acids: CASSYPGQGREQYF. The CDR3 DNA is TGTGCCAGCAGTTACCCGGGACAGGGTCGCGAGCAGTACTTC.

The rearrangement uses TRBV14 and TRBJ2-7, with 9 bases matching TRBD1. The CDR3 runs 14 residues. Looked up from germline, CDR1 is SGHDN and CDR2 is FVKESK. Losses at the gene ends were 3 bases for V and 6 bases for J; bases not matched to a gene: 6. In DNA form, the CDR3 reads TGTGCCAGCAGCCACCCCGGGACAGGGTTCGAGCAGTACTTC. Translated, it gives CASSHPGTGFEQYF.

V usage is TRBV7-8 and J usage is TRBJ2-2; TRBD2 might be the D (6 bases). This CDR3 is built from 13 residues. V was clipped by 5 bases and J by 7 bases, with 11 bases between them. Germline loops: CDR1 SGHVS, CDR2 FQNEAQ. CDR3 loop: CASSQGLVGELFF. Written as DNA, the CDR3 is TGTGCCAGCAGCCAGGGACTTGTCGGGGAGCTGTTTTTT.

This clone occurred a few times. The V gene is TRBV11-2, the J gene TRBJ1-5; D gene ambiguous. V gave up 3 bases and J gave up 4 bases, with 13 bases separating them. Germline CDR1 and CDR2: SGHAT and FQNNGV. There are 15 residues in the CDR3. CDR3 nucleotides: TGTGCCAGCAGCTTCGGTTCTACCCCTAATCAGCCCCAGCATTTT. Its translation: CASSFGSTPNQPQHF.

The rearrangement links TRBV27 to TRBJ2-2; possibly TRBD2 for D (5 bases). Germline loops: CDR1 MNHEY, CDR2 SMNVEV (reference sequence). V was trimmed by 2 bases and J by 2 bases, leaving 12 bases between them. This CDR3 contains 16 residues. The CDR3 bases are TGTGCCAGCAGTTTAATTGGTAGCGTCAACACCGGGGAGCTGTTTTTT. The encoded protein is CASSLIGSVNTGELFF.

V is TRBV7-9 and J is TRBJ2-7; the D gene is possibly TRBD1 (6 bases). The CDR3 sequence is 14 residues long. Germline CDR1 SEHNR, CDR2 FQNEAQ (reference sequence). V lost 5 bases to trimming and J lost 3 bases, with 14 bases between them. In DNA form, the CDR3 reads TGTGCCAGCAGCCCCGGGACAACCTTCTACGAGCAGTACTTC. Protein: CASSPGTTFYEQYF.

This clone has just one count. The J gene is TRBJ2-4, the V gene TRBV28; TRBD2 might be the D (6 bases). CDR3 length: 15 amino acids. The ends were cut back, 6 bases at V and 0 bases at J, with 12 bases in the middle. Per germline, CDR1 MDHEN and CDR2 SYDVKM. CDR3 protein: CASRKGLRAKNIQYF. The DNA of the CDR3 is TGTGCCAGCAGGAAGGGACTCAGAGCCAAAAACATTCAGTACTTC.

This chain uses TRBV27 with TRBJ2-6, with 9 bases that match TRBD2. The CDR3 spans 17 residues. The J segment lost 3 bases and the V segment lost 4 bases, leaving 7 bases of the junction unmatched. The V gene's germline CDR1 is MNHEY and CDR2 SMNVEV (reference sequence). The DNA of the CDR3 is TGTGCCAGCAGTTCCCCGTTTAGCGGGAGTGGGGCCAACGTCCTGACTTTC. Translated, it gives CASSSPFSGSGANVLTF.

The chain combines TRBV3-1 (or the pseudogene TRBV3-2) with TRBJ1-4, with a possible D match to TRBD1 (5 bases). Trimming stripped 1 base from V and 5 bases from J, with 8 bases between. Germline values: CDR1 LGHDT, CDR2 YNNKEL (reference sequence). This CDR3 is 14 amino acids long. In DNA form, the CDR3 reads TGTGCCAGCAGCCAAGGGTCAGGGAATGAAAAACTGTTTTTT. Residues: CASSQGSGNEKLFF.

The V gene is TRBV13, the J gene TRBJ2-1; TRBD2 might be the D (5 bases). This CDR3 comprises 11 residues. Germline V lookup: CDR1 PRHDT, CDR2 FYEKMQ (reference sequence). The ends were cut back, 5 bases at V and 12 bases at J, with 11 bases in the middle. CDR3 region: CASSARGVQFF. As DNA, the CDR3 is TGTGCCAGCAGCGCCCGGGGAGTGCAGTTCTTC. The full variable domain, its missing parts supplied by reference TRBV13 and TRBJ2-1, is AAGVIQSPRHLIKEKRETATLKCYPIPRHDTVYWYQQGPGQDPQFLISFYEKMQSDKGSIPDRFSAQQFSDYHSELNMSSLELGDSALYFCASSARGVQFFGPGTRLTVL.

The chain links TRBV7-6 to TRBJ1-2; 8 positions agree with TRBD1. With 4 bases clipped from V and 8 bases from J, the junction kept 12 bases outside the gene matches. The CDR3 runs to 15 residues. Germline CDR1 reads SGHVS; CDR2 reads FNYEAQ. The CDR3 region is CASSSWDRQSGGYTF. For the CDR3, the DNA is TGTGCCAGCAGCTCCTGGGACAGGCAGAGTGGGGGCTACACCTTC.

This chain uses TRBV7-8 with TRBJ1-6; 7 bases match TRBD1. The CDR3 is made up of 13 amino acids. Trimming took 5 bases from V and 7 from J; bases not matched to a gene: 2. Germline CDR1 SGHVS, CDR2 FQNEAQ. The CDR3 DNA follows: TGTGCCAGCAGCGCACAGGGGAATTCACCCCTCCACTTT. It translates to CASSAQGNSPLHF.

The genes are TRBV19 and TRBJ2-7, with 8 bases lining up with TRBD2. This CDR3 has 15 amino acids. Germline V gene lookup returns CDR1 LNHDA and CDR2 SQIVND (reference sequence). V trimming: 6 bases; J trimming: 2 bases; junction bases outside the gene matches: 9. The CDR3 coding sequence is TGTGCCAGTAGCCAGGGACTAGGAGTCCCCTACGAGCAGTACTTC. The encoded protein is CASSQGLGVPYEQYF.

The chain combines TRBV4-2 with TRBJ1-4; 10 bases match TRBD1. Germline CDR1 and CDR2: LGHNA and YNFKEQ. V gave up 3 bases and J gave up 1 base; unmatched junction bases: 2. This CDR3 is 16 amino acids long. CDR3 sequence reads: CASSQDRGKTNEKLFF. CDR3 nucleotides: TGTGCCAGCAGCCAGGACAGGGGGAAAACTAATGAAAAACTGTTTTTT.

The DNA for the CDR3 is TGTGCCAGCAGTTTCCCGGGACAGAGCTACGAGCAGTACTTC. Its protein product is CASSFPGQSYEQYF. The rearrangement joins TRBV28 to TRBJ2-7; 7 nucleotides align to TRBD1. Trimming removed 3 bases from V and 3 bases from J; junction bases left unmatched: 5. The CDR3 is 14 amino acids. The germline CDR1 and CDR2 sequences are MDHEN and SYDVKM.

The genes are TRBV20-1 and TRBJ1-5; D remains ambiguous. The CDR3 loop spans 14 amino acids. Germline V lookup: CDR1 DFQATT, CDR2 SNEGSKA (reference sequence). The germline V and J ends were trimmed by 3 bases and 7 bases, with 16 bases remaining between them. The CDR3 DNA is TGCAGTGCTAGTTCCCGCCAGGCAAACCAGCCCCAGCATTTT. Its translation is CSASSRQANQPQHF.

This clone is medium-sized (0.01 to 0.1%). This chain uses TRBV24-1 with TRBJ1-1; tentatively, D is TRBD1 (6 bases). V lost 6 bases and J lost 6, with 7 bases in between. This CDR3 spans 11 amino acids. Germline assignment: CDR1 KGHDR and CDR2 SFDVKD. The CDR3 sequence: CATSRGSEAFF. The CDR3 region has the DNA TGTGCCACCAGTAGGGGGTCTGAAGCTTTCTTT.